This T cell receptor (beta chain) emerged from a study of PD-L1 blockade in urothelial cancer. Overall study context: Males with bladder-origin urothelial cancer made up about 90% of the roughly 30 patients. Prior regimens of chemotherapy numbered 0 to 3 per patient. Study findings and constraints: Pretreatment clonality of the blood TCR repertoire below the median was predictive of superior survival.

Method: immunoSEQ multiplex PCR; TCRdb's copy keeps in-frame clones and lacks some. The sample contains 40,000 to 45,000 clones, almost 85% of which appear only once. Disease in patients was locally advanced or metastatic urothelial carcinoma. The germline gives CDR1 GTSNPN, CDR2 SVGIG (reference sequence). Trimming took off 1 base at V and 5 bases at J, with 9 bases between the two ends. CDR3 length: 13 amino acids. About this clone itself: As yet, its antigen is unknown.

Sequenced material: PBMCs, taken around atezolizumab (anti-PD-L1) treatment. This sequence originates from a man between 65 and 79 years old with urothelial cancer. The chain employs TRBV30 and TRBJ1-5, with D maybe TRBD1 (5 bases). CDR3 sequence (DNA): TGTGCCTGGAGTGGGACAAATGATCAGCCCCAGCATTTT. This codes for CAWSGTNDQPQHF.